The 22 T cell receptor beta chains in this list originate from one sample, sequenced in a study of OX40 agonist ivuxolimab in advanced cancers. Clones were sequenced by immunoSEQ multiplex PCR, and TCRdb holds only the in-frame ones, with some missing. The sample contains about 82,000 clones, around 90% of which appear only once. The material sequenced was CD4+ or CD8+ T cells sorted from blood, taken in a trial of the OX40 agonist ivuxolimab. These receptors originate from an adult with an advanced solid tumor such as melanoma, head and neck, liver or kidney cancer.

The genes are TRBV7-9 and TRBJ2-2; D is undetermined. The CDR3 runs to 13 residues. Germline loops: CDR1 SEHNR, CDR2 FQNEAQ (reference sequence). V lost 5 bases and J 5 bases, leaving 9 bases between the germline ends. The DNA for the CDR3 is TGTGCCAGCAGCGTTCTTTGGACCGGGGAGCTGTTTTTT. Encoded protein: CASSVLWTGELFF.

This chain joins TRBV5-1 and TRBJ1-2; TRBD1 agrees at 7 bases. Germline-derived CDR1 and CDR2 are SGHRS and YFSETQ. CDR3 size: 14 residues. Trimming removed 0 bases from V and 4 bases from J; junction bases left unmatched: 3. The CDR3 protein is CASSLGQGPYGYTF. As DNA, the CDR3 is TGCGCCAGCAGCTTGGGACAGGGTCCCTATGGCTACACCTTC.

This chain links TRBV21-1 with TRBJ2-1; TRBD2, the table's D call, was not compared with the DNA. TRBV21-1 is tagged as a pseudogene. The CDR3 is 19 residues long. CDR3 DNA sequence: TGTGCCAGCAGCGCATTCGGGACTAGCGGGGGTAGCTCCTACAATGAGCAGTTCTTC. Protein product: CASSAFGTSGGSSYNEQFF.

The chain carries TRBV5-5 and TRBJ2-3; 8 bases align to TRBD2. The CDR3 totals 17 residues. From germline, CDR1 is SGHKS and CDR2 YYEKEE (reference sequence). Trimming cost V 1 base and J 0 bases; bases outside gene matches: 7. For the CDR3, the DNA is TGTGCCAGCAGCTTGAGGTCGGGGGGGCTTAGCACAGATACGCAGTATTTT. It encodes CASSLRSGGLSTDTQYF.

The chain has TRBV28 and TRBJ2-5; D is unresolved. The CDR3 covers 14 residues. Germline CDR1 MDHEN, CDR2 SYDVKM. The V and J ends lost 2 bases and 0 bases respectively, with 7 bases between them. CDR3 sequence reads: CASSLTRDQETQYF. The DNA for the CDR3 is TGTGCCAGCAGTTTAACACGGGACCAAGAGACCCAGTACTTC.

J is TRBJ2-5 and V is TRBV11-1, with D possibly TRBD2 on 6 matching bases. The CDR3 has 14 residues. Germline CDR1 reads SGHAT; CDR2 reads FQDESV (reference sequence). Between the trimmed V and J ends, which lost 5 bases and 2 bases, there was a span of 12 bases. The CDR3 nucleotides read TGTGCCAGCAGCGCCCGGACTATTCAAGAGACCCAGTACTTC. Protein sequence: CASSARTIQETQYF.

The chain joins TRBV7-3 to TRBJ2-6, with D uncertain. This CDR3 contains 16 residues. Per the germline V gene, CDR1 is SGHTA and CDR2 is FQGTGA. Trimming took 0 bases from V and 0 from J, leaving 6 bases between them. CDR3 sequence (DNA): TGTGCCAGCAGCTTAACCCCGAACTCTGGGGCCAACGTCCTGACTTTC. Translated, it gives CASSLTPNSGANVLTF.

This clone was seen a single time. The chain recombines TRBV19 with TRBJ1-3; TRBD1 is a possible D gene (6 bases). There are 15 residues in the CDR3. Trimming removed 3 bases from V and 0 bases from J, with 9 bases in between. Germline CDR1 reads LNHDA; CDR2 reads SQIVND (reference sequence). The CDR3 DNA reads TGTGCCAGTAGTATCAGGGGCGTCTCTGGAAACACCATATATTTT. Its protein is CASSIRGVSGNTIYF.

This chain uses TRBV9 with TRBJ2-3; D may be TRBD1 (6 bases). The CDR3 consists of 12 residues. V gave up 3 bases and J gave up 5 bases, with 7 bases separating them. Germline V gives CDR1 SGDLS, CDR2 YYNGEE. CDR3 nucleotide sequence: TGTGCCAGCAGCGAAGGGGGAGATACGCAGTATTTT. Amino acid sequence: CASSEGGDTQYF.

The rearrangement links TRBV15 to TRBJ1-2; 7 bases are shared with TRBD1. J lost 6 bases, V lost 0 bases, and 4 bases had no gene match. CDR3 size: 14 residues. Germline lookup yields CDR1 LNHNV and CDR2 YYDKDF (reference sequence). The CDR3, as DNA: TGTGCCACCAGCAGAGATAAGACAGGGAATGGCTACACCTTC. It is translated as CATSRDKTGNGYTF.

This chain uses TRBV5-1 with TRBJ1-1, with D perhaps matching TRBD1 (5 bases). The CDR3 consists of 14 residues. V shed 2 bases and J shed 4 bases, with 12 bases lying between them. Germline assignment: CDR1 SGHRS and CDR2 YFSETQ. The CDR3 DNA is TGCGCCAGCAGCTTCGGGGGAGCTGGCACTGAAGCTTTCTTT. The encoded protein is CASSFGGAGTEAFF.

This rearrangement joins TRBV4-1 to TRBJ2-2, with D unresolved. Germline assignment: CDR1 MGHRA and CDR2 YSYEKL. This CDR3 region has 11 residues. V was cut by 2 bases and J by 10 bases, with 5 bases left in between. The CDR3 bases are TGCGCCAGCAGCCAATTAGCGGAGCTGTTTTTT. It is translated as CASSQLAELFF.

The genes are TRBV9 and TRBJ1-3; 7 bases fit TRBD1. The CDR3 totals 14 residues. The germline gives CDR1 SGDLS, CDR2 YYNGEE. Trimming at V came to 0 bases and at J to 8 bases, leaving 5 bases not matched to a gene. CDR3 DNA: TGTGCCAGCAGCGTAGAGGTCAGGGGGTACACCATATATTTT. Its translation: CASSVEVRGYTIYF.

This chain links TRBV11-2 with TRBJ2-4, with a tentative D call TRBD2 (7 bases). There are 15 residues in the CDR3. V was pared by 5 bases and J by 7 bases, with 18 bases between. Germline CDR1 and CDR2: SGHAT and FQNNGV. The CDR3 spells CASSRRGLSVNIQYF. CDR3 nucleotides: TGTGCCAGCAGCCGCAGGGGACTATCCGTTAACATTCAGTACTTC.

V usage is TRBV7-2 and J usage is TRBJ2-7, with D unresolved. V lost 3 bases, J lost 0 bases, and 12 bases lay in between. The CDR3 has 15 residues. Germline CDR1 is SGHTA and CDR2 is FQGNSA. CDR3 region: CASSLAHRSSYEQYF. CDR3 sequence (DNA): TGTGCCAGCAGCTTGGCGCACCGGAGCTCCTACGAGCAGTACTTC.

The chain combines TRBV5-4 with TRBJ2-3; TRBD2 matches 10 bases. The V segment lost 3 bases and the J segment 1 base; nucleotides outside the gene matches: 5. CDR3 length equals 16 residues. Germline V gene sequence: CDR1 SGHNT, CDR2 YYREEE (reference sequence). The CDR3 DNA sequence: TGTGCCAGCAGCTCCGGACTAGCGGAAGGCACAGATACGCAGTATTTT. Encoded protein: CASSSGLAEGTDTQYF. Together with reference TRBV5-4 and TRBJ2-3, the CDR3 gives the full variable domain: ETGVTQSPTHLIKTRGQQVTLRCSSQSGHNTVSWYQQALGQGPQFIFQYYREEENGRGNFPPRFSGLQFPNYSSELNVNALELDDSALYLCASSSGLAEGTDTQYFGPGTRLTVL.

Notes on this clone: The junction departs from the called germline gene at one end, perhaps through a read error. J is TRBJ2-2 and V is TRBV7-7; tentatively, D is TRBD1 (5 bases). This CDR3 spans 13 amino acids. Germline V gene lookup returns CDR1 SSHAT and CDR2 FNYEAQ (reference sequence). CDR3 residues: CASSPTETGELFF. In DNA form, the CDR3 reads TGTGCTAGCAGCCCGACAGAGACCGGGGAGCTGTTTTTT.

J is TRBJ2-1 and V is TRBV18; D is unresolved. The V and J ends lost 0 bases and 7 bases respectively, with 7 bases between them. The germline CDR1 and CDR2 sequences are KGHSH and LQKENI. This CDR3 spans 13 amino acids. CDR3 residues: CASSPPTVNEQFF. CDR3 DNA: TGTGCCAGCTCACCACCGACTGTGAATGAGCAGTTCTTC.

The genes are TRBV6-4 and TRBJ2-5; 7 positions match TRBD1. The J call may be wrong; the DNA end is better matched by TRBJ2-7. The CDR3 covers 12 residues. CDR1 and CDR2 (germline): MRHNA, SNTAGT. The CDR3 region has the DNA TGTGCCAGGGACAGGCTCCATTACGAGCAGTACTTC. Translation: CARDRLHYEQYF.

V gene TRBV4-2 combines with J gene TRBJ1-2, with D tentatively TRBD1 (6 bases). V was cut by 4 bases and J by 5 bases, with 11 bases left in between. From germline, CDR1 is LGHNA and CDR2 YNFKEQ. This CDR3 is built from 13 residues. The CDR3 nucleotides read TGTGCCAGCAGCCCAGGGGCAGCTTATGGCTACACCTTC. The encoded protein is CASSPGAAYGYTF.

The V and J genes are TRBV25-1 and TRBJ2-2; D is uncertain. V shed 1 base and J shed 4 bases, with 7 bases lying between them. CDR1 and CDR2 from the germline V gene are MGHDK and SYGVNS. This CDR3 comprises 14 residues. This CDR3 is CASSESWSTGELFF. The CDR3 nucleotides are TGTGCCAGCAGTGAATCGTGGAGCACCGGGGAGCTGTTTTTT. The full variable domain, completed using reference TRBV25-1 and TRBJ2-2, is EADIYQTPRYLVIGTGKKITLECSQTMGHDKMYWYQQDPGMELHLIHYSYGVNSTEKGDLSSESTVSRIRTEHFPLTLESARPSHTSQYLCASSESWSTGELFFGEGSRLTVL.

CDR3 DNA sequence: TGTGCCAGCAGCTTGGCGGGGTCTGAGGATGAGCAGTTCTTC. Its protein product is CASSLAGSEDEQFF. The chain employs TRBV11-2 and TRBJ2-1, with D possibly TRBD2 on 6 matching bases. The germline gives CDR1 SGHAT, CDR2 FQNNGV. This CDR3 has 14 amino acids. Trimming stripped 3 bases from V and 8 bases from J, with 14 bases between.